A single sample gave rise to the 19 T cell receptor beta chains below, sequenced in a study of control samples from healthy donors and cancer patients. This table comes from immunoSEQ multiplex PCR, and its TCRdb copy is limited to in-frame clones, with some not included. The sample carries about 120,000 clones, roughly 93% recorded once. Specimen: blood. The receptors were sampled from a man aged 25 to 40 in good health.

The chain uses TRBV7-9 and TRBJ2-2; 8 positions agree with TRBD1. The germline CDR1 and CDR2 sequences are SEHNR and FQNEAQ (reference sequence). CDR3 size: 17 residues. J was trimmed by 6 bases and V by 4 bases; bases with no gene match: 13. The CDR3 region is CASSSGQGTIVAGELFF. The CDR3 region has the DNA TGTGCCAGCAGCTCCGGACAGGGAACCATAGTGGCCGGGGAGCTGTTTTTT.

CDR3 protein: CASSIPAGHGTDTQYF. CDR3 sequence (DNA): TGTGCCAGTAGTATACCCGCGGGCCACGGGACAGATACGCAGTATTTT. This chain joins TRBV19 and TRBJ2-3; TRBD2 might be the D (5 bases). V lost 2 bases and J 3 bases, leaving 15 bases between the germline ends. Germline V lookup: CDR1 LNHDA, CDR2 SQIVND (reference sequence). CDR3 length: 16 residues.

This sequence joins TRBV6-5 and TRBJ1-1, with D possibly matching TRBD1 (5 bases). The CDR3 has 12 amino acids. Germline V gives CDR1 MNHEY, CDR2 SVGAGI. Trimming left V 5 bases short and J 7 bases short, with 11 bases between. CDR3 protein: CASSLAGLEAFF. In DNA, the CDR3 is TGTGCCAGCAGTCTGGCAGGGCTTGAAGCTTTCTTT.

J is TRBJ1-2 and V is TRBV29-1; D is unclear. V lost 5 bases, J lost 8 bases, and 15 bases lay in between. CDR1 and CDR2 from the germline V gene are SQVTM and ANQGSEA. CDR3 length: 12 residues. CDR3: CSVTGTYLGYTF. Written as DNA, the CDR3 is TGCAGCGTTACCGGAACCTATCTCGGCTACACCTTC.

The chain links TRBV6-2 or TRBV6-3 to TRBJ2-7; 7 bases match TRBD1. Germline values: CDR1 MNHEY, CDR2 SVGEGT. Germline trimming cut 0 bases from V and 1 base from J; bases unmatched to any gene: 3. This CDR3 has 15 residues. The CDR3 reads CASSYSWTGSYEQYF. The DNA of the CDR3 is TGTGCCAGCAGTTACTCCTGGACAGGATCCTACGAGCAGTACTTC.

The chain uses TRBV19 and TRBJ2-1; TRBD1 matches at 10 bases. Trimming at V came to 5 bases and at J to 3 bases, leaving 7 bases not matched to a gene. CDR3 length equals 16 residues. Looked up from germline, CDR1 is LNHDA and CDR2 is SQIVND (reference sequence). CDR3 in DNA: TGTGCCAGTAGTCCGACCGGGACAGGGGTCTACAATGAGCAGTTCTTC. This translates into CASSPTGTGVYNEQFF.

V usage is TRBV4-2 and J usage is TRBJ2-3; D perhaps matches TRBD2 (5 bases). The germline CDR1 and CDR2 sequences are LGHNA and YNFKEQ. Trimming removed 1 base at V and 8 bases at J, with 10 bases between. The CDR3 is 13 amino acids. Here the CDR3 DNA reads TGTGCCAGCAGCCAAGGGCATGAGGGTACGCAGTATTTT. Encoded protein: CASSQGHEGTQYF.

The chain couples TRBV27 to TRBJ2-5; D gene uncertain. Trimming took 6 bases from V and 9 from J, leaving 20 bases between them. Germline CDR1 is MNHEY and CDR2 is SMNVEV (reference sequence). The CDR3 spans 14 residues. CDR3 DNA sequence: TGTGCCAGCAGACCAAAAGTCAGTATTGCGGCCCAGTACTTC. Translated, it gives CASRPKVSIAAQYF.

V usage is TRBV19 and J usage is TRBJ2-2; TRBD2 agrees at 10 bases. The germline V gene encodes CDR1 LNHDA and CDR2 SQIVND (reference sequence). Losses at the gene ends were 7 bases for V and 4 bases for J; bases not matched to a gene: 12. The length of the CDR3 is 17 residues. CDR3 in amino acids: CASKTSGDIRGTGELFF. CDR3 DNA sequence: TGTGCCAGTAAAACTAGCGGGGACATACGTGGCACCGGGGAGCTGTTTTTT.

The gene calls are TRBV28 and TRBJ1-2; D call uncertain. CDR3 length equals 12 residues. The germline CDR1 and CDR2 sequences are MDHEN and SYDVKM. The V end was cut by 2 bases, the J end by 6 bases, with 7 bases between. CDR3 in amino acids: CASSLIRHGYTF. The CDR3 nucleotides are TGTGCCAGCAGTTTAATTAGGCATGGCTACACCTTC.

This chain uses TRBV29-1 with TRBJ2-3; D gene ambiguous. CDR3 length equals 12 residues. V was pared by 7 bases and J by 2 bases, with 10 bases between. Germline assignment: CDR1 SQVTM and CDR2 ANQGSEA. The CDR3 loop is CSEDRNTDTQYF. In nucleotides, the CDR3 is TGCAGCGAGGACCGAAACACAGATACGCAGTATTTT.

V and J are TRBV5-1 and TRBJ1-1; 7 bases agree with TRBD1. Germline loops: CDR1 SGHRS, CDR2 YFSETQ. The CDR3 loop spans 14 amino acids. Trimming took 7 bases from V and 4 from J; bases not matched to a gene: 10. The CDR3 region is CASLETGEGTEAFF. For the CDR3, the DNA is TGCGCCAGCTTGGAAACAGGGGAGGGCACTGAAGCTTTCTTT.

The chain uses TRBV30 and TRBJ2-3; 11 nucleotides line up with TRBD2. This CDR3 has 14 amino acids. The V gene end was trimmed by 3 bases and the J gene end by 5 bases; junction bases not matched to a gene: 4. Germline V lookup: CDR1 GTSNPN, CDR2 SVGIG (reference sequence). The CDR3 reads CAWRLAGAGDTQYF. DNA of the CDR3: TGTGCCTGGAGACTAGCGGGGGCGGGAGATACGCAGTATTTT.

The CDR3: CATSTPMGTGRLGGYGYTF. In DNA, the CDR3 is TGTGCCACTAGTACCCCGATGGGGACAGGGCGATTAGGCGGCTATGGCTACACCTTC. This sequence joins TRBV24-1 and TRBJ1-2; 9 bases line up with TRBD1. The V and J ends lost 10 bases and 4 bases, in that order; junction bases with no gene match: 24. Germline CDR1 KGHDR, CDR2 SFDVKD. The CDR3 is 19 amino acids.

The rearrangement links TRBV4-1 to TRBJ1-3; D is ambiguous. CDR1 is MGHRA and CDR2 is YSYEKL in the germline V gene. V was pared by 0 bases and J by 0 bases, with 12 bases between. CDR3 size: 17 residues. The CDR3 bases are TGCGCCAGCAGCCAAGATCTCGGGTTCGACTCTGGAAACACCATATATTTT. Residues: CASSQDLGFDSGNTIYF.

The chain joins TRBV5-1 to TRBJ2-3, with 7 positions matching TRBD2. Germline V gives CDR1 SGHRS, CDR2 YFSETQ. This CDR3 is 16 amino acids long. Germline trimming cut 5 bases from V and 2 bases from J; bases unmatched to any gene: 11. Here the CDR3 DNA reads TGCGCCAGCAGTCCCACTAGCGTAGGTCCCACAGATACGCAGTATTTT. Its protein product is CASSPTSVGPTDTQYF.

CDR3 DNA sequence: TGTGCCAGCAGCTCGTGGACTAGCGGTGAGACCCAGTACTTC. Translation gives CASSSWTSGETQYF. The chain links TRBV7-9 to TRBJ2-5; TRBD2 agrees at 10 bases. Germline lookup yields CDR1 SEHNR and CDR2 FQNEAQ (reference sequence). Trimming cost V 4 bases and J 5 bases; bases outside gene matches: 4. The CDR3 length is 14 residues.

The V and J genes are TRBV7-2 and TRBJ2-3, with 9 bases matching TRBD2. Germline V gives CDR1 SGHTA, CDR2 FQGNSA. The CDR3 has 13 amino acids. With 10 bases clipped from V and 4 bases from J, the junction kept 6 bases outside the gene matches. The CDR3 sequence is CAIEAGGPDTQYF. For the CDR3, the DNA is TGTGCCATCGAGGCGGGGGGGCCAGATACGCAGTATTTT.

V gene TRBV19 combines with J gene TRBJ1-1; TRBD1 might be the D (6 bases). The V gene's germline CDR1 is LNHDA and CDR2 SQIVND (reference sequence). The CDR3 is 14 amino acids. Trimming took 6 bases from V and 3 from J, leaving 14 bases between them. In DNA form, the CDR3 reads TGTGCCAGTAGAGGGGGTCCGGGGGACACTGAAGCTTTCTTT. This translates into CASRGGPGDTEAFF.